The present T cell receptor (beta chain) was sequenced within a study of T cells in Graves' hyperthyroidism and ophthalmopathy. J lost 12 bases, V lost 4 bases, and 16 bases had no gene match. Per the germline V gene, CDR1 is MDHEN and CDR2 is SYDVKM. This CDR3 is 16 amino acids long. Whole-study results and caveats: In the blood, most expanded thyroid clonotypes above 0.001 appeared as well. For ophthalmopathy, model prediction preceded onset by a median 6.5 months.

Isolation of PBMCs was performed on 8.5 to 10 ml fresh peripheral blood. This clonotype was observed many times. What it binds is unknown. Researchers amplified the TCR beta CDR3 regions from RNA transcripts. The HTBI primer set drove a first-round RT-PCR of the TCR CDR3. One entry per CDR3 protein results from TCRdb running MiXCR on the multiplex PCR reads. The profile shows about 360,000 distinct CDR3 sequences, 20% to 30% of them singletons. This sequence originates from a man aged 50-60 years with Graves' hyperthyroidism. This chain joins TRBV28 and TRBJ2-5; the match to TRBD2 covers 11 bases. What was sequenced was blood. The CDR3 loop reads CASSSNHLAGGRHEYF. The CDR3 DNA reads TGTGCCAGCAGTTCGAACCACCTAGCGGGAGGCCGACACGAGTACTTC.